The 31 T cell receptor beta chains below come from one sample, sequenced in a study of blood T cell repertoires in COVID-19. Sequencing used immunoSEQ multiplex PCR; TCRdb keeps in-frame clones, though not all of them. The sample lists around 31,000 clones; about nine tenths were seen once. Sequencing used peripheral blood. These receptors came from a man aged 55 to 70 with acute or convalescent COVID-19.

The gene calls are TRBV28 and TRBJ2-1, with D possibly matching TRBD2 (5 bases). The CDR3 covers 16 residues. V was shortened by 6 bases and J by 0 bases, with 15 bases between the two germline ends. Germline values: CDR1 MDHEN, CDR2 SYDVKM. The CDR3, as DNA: TGTGCCAGCAGGGGAGAGGGTATCAGCTCCTACAATGAGCAGTTCTTC. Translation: CASRGEGISSYNEQFF.

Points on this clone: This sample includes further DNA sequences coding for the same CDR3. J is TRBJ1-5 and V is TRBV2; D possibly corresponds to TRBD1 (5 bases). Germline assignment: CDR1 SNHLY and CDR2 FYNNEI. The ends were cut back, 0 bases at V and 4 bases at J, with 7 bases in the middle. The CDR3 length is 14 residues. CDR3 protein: CASSEANRNQPQHF. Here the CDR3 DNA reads TGTGCCAGCAGTGAAGCGAACAGGAATCAGCCCCAGCATTTT.

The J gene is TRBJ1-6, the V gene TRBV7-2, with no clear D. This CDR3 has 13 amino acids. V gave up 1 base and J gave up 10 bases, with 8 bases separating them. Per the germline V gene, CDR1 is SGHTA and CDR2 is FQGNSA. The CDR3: CASSLGPSSPLHF. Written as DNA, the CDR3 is TGTGCCAGCAGCTTAGGGCCTTCATCACCCCTCCACTTT. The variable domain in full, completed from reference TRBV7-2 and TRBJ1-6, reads GAGVSQSPSNKVTEKGKDVELRCDPISGHTALYWYRQSLGQGLEFLIYFQGNSAPDKSGLPSDRFSAERTGGSVSTLTIQRTQQEDSAVYLCASSLGPSSPLHFGNGTRLTVT.

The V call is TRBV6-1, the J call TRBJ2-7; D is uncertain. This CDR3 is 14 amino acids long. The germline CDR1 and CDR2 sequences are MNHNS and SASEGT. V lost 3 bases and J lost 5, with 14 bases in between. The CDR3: CASSEFYRLNEQYF. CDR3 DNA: TGTGCCAGCAGTGAGTTCTACCGTTTGAACGAGCAGTACTTC.

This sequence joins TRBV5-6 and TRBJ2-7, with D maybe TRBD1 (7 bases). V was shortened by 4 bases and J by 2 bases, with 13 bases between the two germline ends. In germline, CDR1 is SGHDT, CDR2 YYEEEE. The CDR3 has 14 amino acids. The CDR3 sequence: CASSRRGVTYEQYF. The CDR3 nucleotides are TGTGCCAGCAGCCGCAGGGGGGTTACCTACGAGCAGTACTTC.

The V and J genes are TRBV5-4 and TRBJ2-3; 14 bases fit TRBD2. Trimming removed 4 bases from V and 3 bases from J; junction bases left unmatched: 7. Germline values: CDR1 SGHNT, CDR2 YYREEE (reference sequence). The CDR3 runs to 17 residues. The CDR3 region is CASSRGLAGARTDTQYF. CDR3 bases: TGTGCCAGCAGCCGGGGACTAGCGGGAGCCCGGACAGATACGCAGTATTTT.

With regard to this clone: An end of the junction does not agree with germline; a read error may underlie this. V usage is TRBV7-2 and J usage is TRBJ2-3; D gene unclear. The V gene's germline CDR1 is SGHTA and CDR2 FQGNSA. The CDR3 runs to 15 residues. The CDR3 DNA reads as TGTGCCAGCAGTTACGTACGTGCAGATCGATCAGCTAGTGCTTTT. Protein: CASSYVRADRSASAF. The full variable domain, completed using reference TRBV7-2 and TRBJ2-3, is GAGVSQSPSNKVTEKGKDVELRCDPISGHTALYWYRQSLGQGLEFLIYFQGNSAPDKSGLPSDRFSAERTGGSVSTLTIQRTQQEDSAVYLCASSYVRADRSASAFGPGTRLTVL.

CDR3 region: CAWSVPLRGVYSQGRSGNEQFF. In nucleotides, the CDR3 is TGTGCCTGGAGTGTACCACTGAGGGGCGTATATTCACAGGGTCGGTCGGGGAATGAGCAGTTCTTC. The chain has TRBV30 and TRBJ2-1; perhaps TRBD1 as D (6 bases). CDR3 length: 22 residues. The V end lost 0 bases, the J end lost 7 bases, and 37 bases lay between the germline ends. Germline V gene data show CDR1 as GTSNPN and CDR2 as SVGIG (reference sequence).

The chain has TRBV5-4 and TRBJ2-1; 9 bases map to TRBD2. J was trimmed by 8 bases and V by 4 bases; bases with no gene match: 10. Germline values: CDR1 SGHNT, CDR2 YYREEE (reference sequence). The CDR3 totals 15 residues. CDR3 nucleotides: TGTGCCAGCAGCGTGAGCGGGAGGCTGGGAGATGAGCAGTTCTTC. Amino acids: CASSVSGRLGDEQFF.

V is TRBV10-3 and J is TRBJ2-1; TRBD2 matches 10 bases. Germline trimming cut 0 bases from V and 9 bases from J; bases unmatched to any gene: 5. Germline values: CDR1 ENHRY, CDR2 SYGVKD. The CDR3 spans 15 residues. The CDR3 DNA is TGTGCCATCAGTGAGTCCACTAGCGGGATGGGTGAGCAGTTCTTC. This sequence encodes CAISESTSGMGEQFF.

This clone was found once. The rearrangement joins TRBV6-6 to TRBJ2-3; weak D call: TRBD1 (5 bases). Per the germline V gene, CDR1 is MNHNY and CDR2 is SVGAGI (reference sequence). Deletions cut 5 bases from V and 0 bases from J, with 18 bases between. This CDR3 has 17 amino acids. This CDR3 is CASSPYRTYNSTDTQYF. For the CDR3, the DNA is TGTGCCAGCAGTCCCTACCGGACATATAATAGCACAGATACGCAGTATTTT.

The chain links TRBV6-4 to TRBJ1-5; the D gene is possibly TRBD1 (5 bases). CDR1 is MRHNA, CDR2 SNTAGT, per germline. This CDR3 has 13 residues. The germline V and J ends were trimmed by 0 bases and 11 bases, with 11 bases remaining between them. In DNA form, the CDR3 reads TGTGCCAGCAGTGACTCTGGCCAAGGGGCCCAGCATTTT. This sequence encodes CASSDSGQGAQHF.

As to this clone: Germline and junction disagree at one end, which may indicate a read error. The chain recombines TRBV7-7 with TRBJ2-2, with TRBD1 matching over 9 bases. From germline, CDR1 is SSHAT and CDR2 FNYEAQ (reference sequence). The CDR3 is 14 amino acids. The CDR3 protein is CASSVQGADGELFF. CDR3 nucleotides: TGTGCTAGCAGCGTACAGGGGGCGGACGGGGAGCTGTTTTTT.

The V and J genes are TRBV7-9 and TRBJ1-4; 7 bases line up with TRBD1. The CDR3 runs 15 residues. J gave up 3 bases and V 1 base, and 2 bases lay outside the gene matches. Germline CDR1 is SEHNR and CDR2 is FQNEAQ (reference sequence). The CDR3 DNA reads TGTGCCAGCAGCTTAGGACAGGGACCTAATGAAAAACTGTTTTTT. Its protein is CASSLGQGPNEKLFF.

In nucleotides, the CDR3 is TGTGCCAGTAGTATCCAGCGAAAGAACTACAATGAGCAGTTCTTC. Its translation is CASSIQRKNYNEQFF. The V and J genes are TRBV19 and TRBJ2-1; D not certain. From germline, CDR1 is LNHDA and CDR2 SQIVND (reference sequence). V lost 3 bases, J lost 3 bases, and 12 bases lay in between. The CDR3 runs to 15 residues.

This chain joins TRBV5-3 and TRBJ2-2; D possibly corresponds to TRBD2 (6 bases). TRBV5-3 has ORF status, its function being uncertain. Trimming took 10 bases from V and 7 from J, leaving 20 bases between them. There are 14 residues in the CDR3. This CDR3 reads CASIRRVPIGELFF. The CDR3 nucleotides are TGTGCCTCAATTCGGAGGGTCCCCATCGGGGAGCTGTTTTTT.

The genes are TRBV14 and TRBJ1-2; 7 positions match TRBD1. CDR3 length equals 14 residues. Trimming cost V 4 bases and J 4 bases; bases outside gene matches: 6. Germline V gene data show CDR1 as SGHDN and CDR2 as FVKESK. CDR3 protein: CASSPLRDSYGYTF. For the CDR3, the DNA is TGTGCCAGCAGCCCGTTGAGGGACAGCTATGGCTACACCTTC. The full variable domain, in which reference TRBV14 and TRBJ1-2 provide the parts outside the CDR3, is EAGVTQFPSHSVIEKGQTVTLRCDPISGHDNLYWYRRVMGKEIKFLLHFVKESKQDESGMPNNRFLAERTGGTYSTLKVQPAELEDSGVYFCASSPLRDSYGYTFGSGTRLTVV.

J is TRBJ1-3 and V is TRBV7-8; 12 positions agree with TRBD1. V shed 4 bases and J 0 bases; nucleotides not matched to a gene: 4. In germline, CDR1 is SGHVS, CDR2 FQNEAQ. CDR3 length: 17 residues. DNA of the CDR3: TGTGCCAGCAGCTGGGGGACAGGGGGCTTCTCTGGAAACACCATATATTTT. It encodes CASSWGTGGFSGNTIYF.

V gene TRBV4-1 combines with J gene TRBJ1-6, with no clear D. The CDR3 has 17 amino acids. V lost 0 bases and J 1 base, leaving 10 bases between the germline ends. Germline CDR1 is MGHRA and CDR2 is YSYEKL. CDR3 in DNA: TGCGCCAGCAGCCAAGACGACATTAGGTCCTATAATTCACCCCTCCACTTT. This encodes CASSQDDIRSYNSPLHF.

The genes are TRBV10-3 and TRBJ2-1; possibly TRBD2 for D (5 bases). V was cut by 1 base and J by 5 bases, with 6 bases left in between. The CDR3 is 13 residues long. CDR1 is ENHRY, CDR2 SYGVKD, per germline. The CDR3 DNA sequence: TGTGCCATCAGTGAGTTCGGGAACAATGAGCAGTTCTTC. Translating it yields CAISEFGNNEQFF.

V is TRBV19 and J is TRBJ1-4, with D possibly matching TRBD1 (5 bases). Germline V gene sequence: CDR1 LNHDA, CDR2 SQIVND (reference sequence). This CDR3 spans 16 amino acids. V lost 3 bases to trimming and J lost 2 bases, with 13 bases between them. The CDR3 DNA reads TGTGCCAGTAGTATTGGTGGGGCTGGGACTAATGAAAAACTGTTTTTT. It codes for CASSIGGAGTNEKLFF.

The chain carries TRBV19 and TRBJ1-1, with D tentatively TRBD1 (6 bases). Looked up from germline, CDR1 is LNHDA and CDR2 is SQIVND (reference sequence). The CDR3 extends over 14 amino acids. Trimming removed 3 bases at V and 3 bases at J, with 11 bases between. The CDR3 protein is CASSMVTGYTEAFF. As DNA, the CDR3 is TGTGCCAGTAGTATGGTAACAGGGTACACTGAAGCTTTCTTT.

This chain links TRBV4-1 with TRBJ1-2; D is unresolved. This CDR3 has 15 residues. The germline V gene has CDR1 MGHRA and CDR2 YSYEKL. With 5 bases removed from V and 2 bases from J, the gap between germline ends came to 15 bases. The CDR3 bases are TGCGCCAGCAGCTTACGAAGGAGTCAGAACTATGGCTACACCTTC. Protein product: CASSLRRSQNYGYTF.

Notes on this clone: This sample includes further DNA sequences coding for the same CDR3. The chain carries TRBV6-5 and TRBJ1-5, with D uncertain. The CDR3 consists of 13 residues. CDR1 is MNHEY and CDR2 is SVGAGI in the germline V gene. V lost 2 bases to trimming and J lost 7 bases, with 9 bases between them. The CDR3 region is CASSYREGQPQHF. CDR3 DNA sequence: TGTGCCAGCAGTTACCGAGAGGGCCAGCCCCAGCATTTT.

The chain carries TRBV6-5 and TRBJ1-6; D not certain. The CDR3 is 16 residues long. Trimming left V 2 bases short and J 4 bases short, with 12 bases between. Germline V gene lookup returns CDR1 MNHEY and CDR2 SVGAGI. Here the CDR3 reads CASSYRSLLYNSPLHF. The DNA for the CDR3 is TGTGCCAGCAGTTACAGGAGCCTATTATATAATTCACCCCTCCACTTT.

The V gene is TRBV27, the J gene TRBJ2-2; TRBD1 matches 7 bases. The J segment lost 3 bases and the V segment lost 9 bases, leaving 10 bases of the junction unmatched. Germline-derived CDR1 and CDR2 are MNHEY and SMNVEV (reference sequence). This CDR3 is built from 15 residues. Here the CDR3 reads CASRRQGGDTGELFF. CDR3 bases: TGTGCCAGTCGAAGACAGGGTGGCGACACCGGGGAGCTGTTTTTT.

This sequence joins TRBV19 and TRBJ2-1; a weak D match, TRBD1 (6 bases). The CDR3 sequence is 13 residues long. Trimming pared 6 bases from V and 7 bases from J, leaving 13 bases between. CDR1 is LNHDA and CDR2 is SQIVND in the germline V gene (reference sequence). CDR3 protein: CASSWGPRNEQFF. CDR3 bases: TGTGCCAGTAGCTGGGGGCCGAGGAATGAGCAGTTCTTC.

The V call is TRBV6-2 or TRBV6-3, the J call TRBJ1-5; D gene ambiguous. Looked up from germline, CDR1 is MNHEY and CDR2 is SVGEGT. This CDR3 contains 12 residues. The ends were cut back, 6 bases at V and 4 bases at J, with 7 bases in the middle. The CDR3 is CASSTTNQPQHF. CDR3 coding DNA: TGTGCCAGCAGCACGACAAATCAGCCCCAGCATTTT.

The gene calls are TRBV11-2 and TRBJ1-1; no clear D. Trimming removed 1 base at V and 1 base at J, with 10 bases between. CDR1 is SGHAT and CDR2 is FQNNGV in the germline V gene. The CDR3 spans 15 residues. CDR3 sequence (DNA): TGTGCCAGCAGCTTAGGGGTCGGGAGGAACACTGAAGCTTTCTTT. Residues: CASSLGVGRNTEAFF.

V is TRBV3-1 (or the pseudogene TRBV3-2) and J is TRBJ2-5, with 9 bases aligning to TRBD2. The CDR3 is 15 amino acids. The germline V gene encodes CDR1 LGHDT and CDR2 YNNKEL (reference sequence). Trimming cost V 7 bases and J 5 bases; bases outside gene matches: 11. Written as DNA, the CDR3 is TGTGCCAGCACCGACAACCGGGCGGGGGGGGAGACCCAGTACTTC. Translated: CASTDNRAGGETQYF.

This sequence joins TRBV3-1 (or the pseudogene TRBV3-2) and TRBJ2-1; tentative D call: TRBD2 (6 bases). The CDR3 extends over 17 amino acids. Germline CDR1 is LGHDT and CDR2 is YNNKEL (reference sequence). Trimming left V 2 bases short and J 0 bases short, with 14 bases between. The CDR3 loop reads CASSQSQGGNSYNEQFF. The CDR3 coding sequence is TGTGCCAGCAGCCAAAGTCAGGGCGGGAACTCCTACAATGAGCAGTTCTTC.